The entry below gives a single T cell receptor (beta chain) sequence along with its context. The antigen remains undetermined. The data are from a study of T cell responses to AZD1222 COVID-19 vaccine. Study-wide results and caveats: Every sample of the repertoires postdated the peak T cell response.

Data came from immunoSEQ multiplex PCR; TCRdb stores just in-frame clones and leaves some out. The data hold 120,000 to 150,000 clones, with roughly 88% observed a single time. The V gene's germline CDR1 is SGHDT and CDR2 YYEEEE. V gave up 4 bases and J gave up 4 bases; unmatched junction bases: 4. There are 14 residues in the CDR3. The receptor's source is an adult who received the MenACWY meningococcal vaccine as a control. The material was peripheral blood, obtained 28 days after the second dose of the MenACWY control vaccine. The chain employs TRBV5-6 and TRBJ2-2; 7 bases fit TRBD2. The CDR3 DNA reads TGTGCCAGCAGCGTGCGGGGGATCACCGGGGAGCTGTTTTTT. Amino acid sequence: CASSVRGITGELFF. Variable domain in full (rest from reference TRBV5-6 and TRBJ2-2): DAGVTQSPTHLIKTRGQQVTLRCSPKSGHDTVSWYQQALGQGPQFIFQYYEEEERQRGNFPDRFSGHQFPNYSSELNVNALLLGDSALYLCASSVRGITGELFFGEGSRLTVL.